This T cell receptor beta chain was captured in a study of Tregs in tolerant kidney transplant recipients. Turning to the study itself: A 3-day belatacept mixed lymphocyte reaction, sometimes plus 5-day graft donor restimulation, preceded CD4+CD25+CD127- sorting. General study results and limits: Biological reproducibility was not directly addressed in this study. The small number of patients limits these findings pending further validation. Activated donor B cell expansion appeared to reveal the most relevant donor-specific TCRbeta repertoire.

The table lists this clone with a few counts. Its antigen remains unidentified. Germline V gene lookup returns CDR1 SGHTA and CDR2 FQGNSA. Between the trimmed V and J ends, which lost 0 bases and 2 bases, there was a span of 8 bases. CDR3 length equals 14 residues. This table comes from immunoSEQ multiplex PCR, and its TCRdb copy is limited to in-frame clones, with some not included. The sample contains about 31,000 clones, 70% to 85% of which appear only once. The TCR was taken from a human donor in good health. The sequenced sample consisted of Tregs from blood cultured with allogeneic cells. This rearrangement joins TRBV7-2 to TRBJ2-7; D is undetermined. The DNA for the CDR3 is TGTGCCAGCAGCTTAGCACACGGAACCTACGAGCAGTACTTC. It is translated as CASSLAHGTYEQYF.